The present T cell receptor beta chain was sequenced within a study of blood T cell repertoires in COVID-19 (dated by TCRdb to about 2020). For the wider study: The collaborator samples originated in the United States, Italy and Spain and spanned the acute and convalescent phases of COVID-19. Where HLA class I and class II types were available, the types were taken from metadata supplied by the sample provider, not from assay-based typing. The repertoires were made available in a free public database intended to serve as a resource for research on the immune response to SARS-CoV-2. Subjects who had been exposed to COVID-19, were actively infected with it, or had recovered from it provided the deeply sampled blood TCRbeta repertoires that made up the dataset. Samples were obtained from the ongoing ImmuneRACE study (first 160 participants) and from some 1,200 subjects provided by 6 global collaborators. Nearly every sample came with metadata listing a de-identified subject ID, COVID-19 status, age in years and sex. The material from the prospective study consisted of cDNA or gDNA derived from T cells, B-cell-depleted T cells, or PBMCs.

The CDR3 sequence holds 14 residues, the cysteine and phenylalanine included. The read is trimmed to its CDR3 DNA, 42 bases read in frame from base 1. CDR1 and CDR2 (SEHNR, FQNEAQ) derive from the germline V gene (reference sequence). V ends up 1 base short and J 4 bases short, with an unmatched junction base count of 2. TCRbeta CDR3 regions were amplified from genomic DNA using the immunoSEQ Assay, a bias-controlled multiplex PCR. As for the authors' bioinformatics: The number of nucleated cells in each sample was estimated by amplification of reference gene primers within the assay. To quantify the absolute abundance of each unique TCRbeta CDR3 rearrangement, sequence reads were collapsed and filtered. For each sample, productive Simpson clonality was calculated by taking the square root of Simpson's diversity index across productive rearrangements. TCRdb re-hosts the immuneACCESS table, in-frame sequences only. Its copies lack some clones; in the studies checked, an unresolved V gene accounts for under half of them, and the cause for the rest is not known. The D gene and trimming were derived from the DNA, and the V and J assignments and clone size from that table. This sample holds some 140,000 clones; about four fifths were observed only once. Approximately 2.9% of the sample comes from the top ten.

General conclusions and limits of the study: The quantity of clinical and demographic metadata differed by source and by participant and was supplied without curation.

For this clone: Its antigen is unknown. No clone much larger than this one lies a single base away; base qualities are absent.

Whole blood was collected in K2EDTA tubes by collaborating institutions according to the institutions' own protocols. For TCRbeta analysis, collaborators shipped samples as frozen whole blood, isolated PBMCs, or DNA extracted from either of those sample types. This clonotype originated in a woman of 80 years or more with acute or convalescent COVID-19. Sequenced sample: peripheral blood. The chain joins TRBV7-9 to TRBJ1-1; TRBD1 fits 8 bases in the junction. The nucleotide sequence reads as follows: TGTGCCAGCAGCTTAGACAGGGGGACCACTGAAGCTTTCTTT. The encoded protein is CASSLDRGTTEAFF.